Following are 6 T cell receptor beta chains from one sample sequenced in a study of cytomegalovirus exposure and HLA in healthy donors. The PCR ran on 60 Vbeta and 13 Jbeta primers. Assay: immunoSEQ multiplex PCR; the TCRdb copy retains only in-frame clones and omits some. Here the sample spans about 190,000 clones, around 87% being singletons. The sample consisted of PBMCs. The source of these receptors is a man in his thirties or forties in good health and CMV-seronegative.

This clone showed up just a few times. This chain links TRBV5-6 with TRBJ2-3; a possible D gene is TRBD2 (6 bases). The V gene's germline CDR1 is SGHDT and CDR2 YYEEEE. This CDR3 is built from 14 residues. The V end was cut by 0 bases, the J end by 4 bases, with 9 bases between. The CDR3 is CASSLAGRSDTQYF. CDR3 nucleotides: TGTGCCAGCAGCTTGGCGGGGAGGTCAGATACGCAGTATTTT.

The gene calls are TRBV19 and TRBJ1-2; the D is unclear. Germline CDR1 LNHDA, CDR2 SQIVND (reference sequence). Trimming took 8 bases from V and 0 from J, leaving 4 bases between them. The CDR3 has 11 amino acids. As DNA, the CDR3 is TGTGCCAGTTCTGCTAACTATGGCTACACCTTC. As protein: CASSANYGYTF.

The chain links TRBV6-5 to TRBJ1-2; D may be TRBD1 (5 bases). This CDR3 contains 14 residues. Germline lookup yields CDR1 MNHEY and CDR2 SVGAGI. Between the trimmed V and J ends, which lost 6 bases and 3 bases, there was a span of 14 bases. The CDR3 DNA sequence: TGTGCCAGCAGGGGAGGGACGGCCTACTATGGCTACACCTTC. Residues: CASRGGTAYYGYTF.

The V gene is TRBV27, the J gene TRBJ2-3; 11 bases fit TRBD2. Looked up from germline, CDR1 is MNHEY and CDR2 is SMNVEV (reference sequence). The trim removed 8 bases at V and 5 bases at J, leaving 9 bases unmatched. This CDR3 is built from 15 residues. The DNA for the CDR3 is TGTGCCAGCGGAGGACTAGCGGGTTCAGGAGATACGCAGTATTTT. Protein product: CASGGLAGSGDTQYF.

CDR3 region: CASSEDRGNTIYF. For the CDR3, the DNA is TGTGCCAGCAGTGAGGACAGAGGAAACACCATATATTTT. The chain combines TRBV6-1 with TRBJ1-3, with D possibly TRBD1 on 6 matching bases. The CDR3 consists of 13 residues. The germline CDR1 and CDR2 sequences are MNHNS and SASEGT. Trimming shortened V by 3 bases and J by 4 bases, and 7 bases separated the two germline ends.

A single count supports this clone. The chain uses TRBV7-9 and TRBJ2-7, with 12 bases identical to TRBD2. Germline-derived CDR1 and CDR2 are SEHNR and FQNEAQ (reference sequence). Trimming removed 4 bases from V and 3 bases from J; junction bases left unmatched: 1. The CDR3 contains 14 residues. The CDR3 DNA sequence: TGTGCCAGCAGCTCGACTAGCGGGAGCTACGAGCAGTACTTC. Encoded protein: CASSSTSGSYEQYF.